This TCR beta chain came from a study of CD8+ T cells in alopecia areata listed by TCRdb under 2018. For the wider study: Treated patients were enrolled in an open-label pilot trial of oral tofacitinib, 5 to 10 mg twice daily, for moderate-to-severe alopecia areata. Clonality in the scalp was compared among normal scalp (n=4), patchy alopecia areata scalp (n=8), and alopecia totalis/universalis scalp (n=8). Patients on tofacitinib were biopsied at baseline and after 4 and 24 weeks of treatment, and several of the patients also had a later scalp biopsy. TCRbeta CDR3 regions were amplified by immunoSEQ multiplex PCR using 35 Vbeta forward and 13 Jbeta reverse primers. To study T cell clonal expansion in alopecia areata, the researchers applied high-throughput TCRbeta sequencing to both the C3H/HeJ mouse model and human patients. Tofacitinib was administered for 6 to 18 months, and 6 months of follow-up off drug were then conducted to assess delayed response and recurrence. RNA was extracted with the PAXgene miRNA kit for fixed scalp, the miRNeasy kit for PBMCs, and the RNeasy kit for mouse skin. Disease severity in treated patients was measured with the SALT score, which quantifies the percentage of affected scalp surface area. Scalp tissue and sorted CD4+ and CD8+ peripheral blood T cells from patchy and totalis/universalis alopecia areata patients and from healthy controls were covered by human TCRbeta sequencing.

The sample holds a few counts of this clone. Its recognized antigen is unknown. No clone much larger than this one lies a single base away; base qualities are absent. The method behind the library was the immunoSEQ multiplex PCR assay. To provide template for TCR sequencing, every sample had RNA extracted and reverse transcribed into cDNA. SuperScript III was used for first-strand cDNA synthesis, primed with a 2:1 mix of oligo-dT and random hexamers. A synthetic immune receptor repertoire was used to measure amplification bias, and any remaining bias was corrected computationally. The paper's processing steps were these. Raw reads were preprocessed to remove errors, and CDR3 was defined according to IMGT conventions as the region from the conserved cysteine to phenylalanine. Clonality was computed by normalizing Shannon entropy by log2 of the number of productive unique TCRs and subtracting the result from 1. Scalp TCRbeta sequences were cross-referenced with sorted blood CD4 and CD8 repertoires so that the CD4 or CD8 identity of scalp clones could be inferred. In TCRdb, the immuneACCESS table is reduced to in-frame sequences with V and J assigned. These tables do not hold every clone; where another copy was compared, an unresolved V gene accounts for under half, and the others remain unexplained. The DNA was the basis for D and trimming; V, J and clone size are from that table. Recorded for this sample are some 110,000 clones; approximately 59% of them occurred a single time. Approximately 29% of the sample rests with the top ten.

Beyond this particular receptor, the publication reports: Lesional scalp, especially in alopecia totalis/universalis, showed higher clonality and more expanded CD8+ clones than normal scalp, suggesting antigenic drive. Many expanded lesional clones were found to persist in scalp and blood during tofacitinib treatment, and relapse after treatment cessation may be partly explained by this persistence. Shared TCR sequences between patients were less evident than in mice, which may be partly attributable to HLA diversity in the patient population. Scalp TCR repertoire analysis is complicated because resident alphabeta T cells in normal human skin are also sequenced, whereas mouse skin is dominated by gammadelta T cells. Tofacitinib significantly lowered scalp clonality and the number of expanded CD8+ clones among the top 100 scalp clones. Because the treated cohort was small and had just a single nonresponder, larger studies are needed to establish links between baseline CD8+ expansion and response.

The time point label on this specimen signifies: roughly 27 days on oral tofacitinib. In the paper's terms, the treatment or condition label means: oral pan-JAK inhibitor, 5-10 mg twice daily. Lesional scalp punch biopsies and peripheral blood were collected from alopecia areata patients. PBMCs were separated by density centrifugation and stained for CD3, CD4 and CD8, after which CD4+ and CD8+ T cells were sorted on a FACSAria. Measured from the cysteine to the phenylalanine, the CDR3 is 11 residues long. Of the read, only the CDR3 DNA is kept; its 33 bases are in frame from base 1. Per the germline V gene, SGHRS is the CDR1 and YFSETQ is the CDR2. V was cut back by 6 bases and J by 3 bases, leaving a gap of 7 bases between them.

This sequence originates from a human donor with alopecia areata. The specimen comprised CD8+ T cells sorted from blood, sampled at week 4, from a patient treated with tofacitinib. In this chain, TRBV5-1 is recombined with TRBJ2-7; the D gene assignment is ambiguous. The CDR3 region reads CASILGYEQYF. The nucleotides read TGCGCCAGCATCCTAGGCTACGAGCAGTACTTC. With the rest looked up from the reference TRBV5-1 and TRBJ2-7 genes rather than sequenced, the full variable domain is KAGVTQTPRYLIKTRGQQVTLSCSPISGHRSVSWYQQTPGQGLQFLFEYFSETQRNKGNFPGRFSGRQFSNSRSEMNVSTLELGDSALYLCASILGYEQYFGPGTRLTVT.